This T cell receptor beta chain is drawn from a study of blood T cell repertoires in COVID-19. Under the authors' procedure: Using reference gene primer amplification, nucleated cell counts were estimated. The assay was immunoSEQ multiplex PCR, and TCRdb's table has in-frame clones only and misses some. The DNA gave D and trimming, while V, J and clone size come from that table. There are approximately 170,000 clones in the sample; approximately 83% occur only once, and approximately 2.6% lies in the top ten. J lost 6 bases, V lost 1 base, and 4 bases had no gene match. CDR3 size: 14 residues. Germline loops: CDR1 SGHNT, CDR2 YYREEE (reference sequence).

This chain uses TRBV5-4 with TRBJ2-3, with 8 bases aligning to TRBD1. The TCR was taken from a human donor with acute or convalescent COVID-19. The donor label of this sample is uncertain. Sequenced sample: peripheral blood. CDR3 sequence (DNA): TGTGCCAGCAGCTTGCGACAGGGGTACGATACGCAGTATTTT. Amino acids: CASSLRQGYDTQYF.